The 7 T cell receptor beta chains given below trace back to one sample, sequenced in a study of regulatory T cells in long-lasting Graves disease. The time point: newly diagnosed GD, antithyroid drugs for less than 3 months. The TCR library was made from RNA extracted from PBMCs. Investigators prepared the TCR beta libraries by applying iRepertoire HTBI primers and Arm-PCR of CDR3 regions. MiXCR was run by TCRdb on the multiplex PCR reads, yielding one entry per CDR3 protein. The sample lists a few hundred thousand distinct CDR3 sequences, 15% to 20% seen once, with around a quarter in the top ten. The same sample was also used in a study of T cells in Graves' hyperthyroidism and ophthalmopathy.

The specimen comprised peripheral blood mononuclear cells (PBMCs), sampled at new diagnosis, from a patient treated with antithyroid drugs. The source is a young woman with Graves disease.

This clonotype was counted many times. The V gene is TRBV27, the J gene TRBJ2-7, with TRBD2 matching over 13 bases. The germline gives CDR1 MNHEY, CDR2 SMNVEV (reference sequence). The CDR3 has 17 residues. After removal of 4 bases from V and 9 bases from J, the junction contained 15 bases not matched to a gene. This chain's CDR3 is CASSSAGTSGIASGQYF. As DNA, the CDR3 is TGTGCCAGCAGTTCCGCCGGGACTAGCGGGATAGCCTCCGGGCAGTACTTC.

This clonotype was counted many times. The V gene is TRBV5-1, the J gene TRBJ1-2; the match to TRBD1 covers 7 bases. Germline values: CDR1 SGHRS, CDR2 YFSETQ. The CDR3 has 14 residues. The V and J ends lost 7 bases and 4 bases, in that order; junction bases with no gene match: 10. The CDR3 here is CASGPQGLGYGYTF. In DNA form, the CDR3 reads TGCGCCAGCGGTCCACAGGGGTTGGGCTATGGCTACACCTTC.

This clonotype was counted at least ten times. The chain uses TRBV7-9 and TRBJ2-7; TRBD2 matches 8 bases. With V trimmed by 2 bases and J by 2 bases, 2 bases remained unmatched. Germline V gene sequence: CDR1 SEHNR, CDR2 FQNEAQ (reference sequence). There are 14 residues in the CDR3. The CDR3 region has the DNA TGTGCCAGCAGCTTACAAGCGGGGGCCTACGAGCAGTACTTC. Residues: CASSLQAGAYEQYF.

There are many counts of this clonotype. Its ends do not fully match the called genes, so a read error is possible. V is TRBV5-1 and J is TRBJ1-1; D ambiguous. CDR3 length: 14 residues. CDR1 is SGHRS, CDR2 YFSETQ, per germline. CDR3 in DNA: TGTGCCAGCAGCTTTGGGGTTGGGAACACTGAAGCTTTCTTT. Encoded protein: CASSFGVGNTEAFF.

CDR3 amino acids: CAWSVGGNGYTF. CDR3 bases: TGTGCCTGGAGTGTGGGAGGGAACGGCTACACCTTC. The chain carries TRBV30 and TRBJ1-2; D gene uncertain. Trimming pared 0 bases from V and 8 bases from J, leaving 10 bases between. Germline CDR1 GTSNPN, CDR2 SVGIG (reference sequence). CDR3 size: 12 residues.

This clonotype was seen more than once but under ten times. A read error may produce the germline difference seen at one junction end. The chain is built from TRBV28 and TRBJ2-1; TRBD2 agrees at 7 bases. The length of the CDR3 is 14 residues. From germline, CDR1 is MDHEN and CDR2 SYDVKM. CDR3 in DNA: TGTGCCAGCAGTGTCCGGGAGGTTTACAATGAGAAGTTCTTC. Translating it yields CASSVREVYNEKFF.

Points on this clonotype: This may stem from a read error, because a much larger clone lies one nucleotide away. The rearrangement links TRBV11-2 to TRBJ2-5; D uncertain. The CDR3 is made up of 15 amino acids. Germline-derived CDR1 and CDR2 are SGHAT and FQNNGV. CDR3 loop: CASSLPKFPQGTQYF. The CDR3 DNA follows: TGTGCCAGCAGCTTACCAAAGTTTCCACAAGGGACCCAGTACTTC.